The next 9 T cell receptor beta chains were all read from a single sample in a study of shared clonotypes between healthy human individuals. It was CD45RO-negative cells, positively selected for CCR7, that made up naive CD8 cells, with terminally differentiated effector memory CD45RA+ cells excluded. The method was immunoSEQ multiplex PCR; TCRdb's version includes in-frame clones alone and lacks a portion of them. In the table there are about 2,100,000 clones, 90% to 95% of which are singletons. Sequencing was carried out using naive CD8+ T cells from PBMCs. The receptors stem from a man between 18 and 35 years old in good health. Some clones in this sample may be carry-over from other donors' samples.

This chain uses TRBV9 with TRBJ2-3; no reliable D call. Germline CDR1 SGDLS, CDR2 YYNGEE. This CDR3 contains 18 residues. V lost 4 bases and J 0 bases, leaving 21 bases between the germline ends. The CDR3 region has the DNA TGTGCCAGCAGCCCCAGTAGCAGGCGACGCTCTAGCACAGATACGCAGTATTTT. It encodes CASSPSSRRRSSTDTQYF.

CDR3 loop: CSVEDRHSYEQYF. CDR3 bases: TGCAGCGTTGAAGACAGGCACTCCTACGAGCAGTACTTC. The chain is built from TRBV29-1 and TRBJ2-7; no clear D gene. The germline gives CDR1 SQVTM, CDR2 ANQGSEA. V was pared by 0 bases and J by 0 bases, with 6 bases between. The CDR3 sequence is 13 residues long.

As concerns this clone: Other DNA sequences of this sample code for an identical CDR3. The J gene is TRBJ2-7, the V gene TRBV5-6, with D uncertain. The germline V and J ends were trimmed by 2 bases and 7 bases, with 10 bases remaining between them. The CDR3 is made up of 12 amino acids. Looked up from germline, CDR1 is SGHDT and CDR2 is YYEEEE. The CDR3 sequence is CASSLVRGEQYF. In DNA, the CDR3 is TGTGCCAGCAGCTTAGTACGAGGAGAGCAGTACTTC.

This rearrangement joins TRBV15 to TRBJ2-1; 11 bases are a match to TRBD2. J lost 4 bases, V lost 0 bases, and 2 bases had no gene match. This CDR3 comprises 16 residues. CDR1 is LNHNV and CDR2 is YYDKDF in the germline V gene (reference sequence). The CDR3, as DNA: TGTGCCACCAGCAGAGAGGGACTAGCGGATTACAATGAGCAGTTCTTC. Translation: CATSREGLADYNEQFF.

The chain has TRBV27 and TRBJ1-2; 7 nucleotides line up with TRBD1. The CDR3 covers 17 residues. The V segment lost 7 bases and the J segment 8 bases; nucleotides outside the gene matches: 22. Germline V gene data show CDR1 as MNHEY and CDR2 as SMNVEV (reference sequence). CDR3 residues: CASNFADRGPLSLGYTF. The CDR3, as DNA: TGTGCCAGCAACTTCGCCGATAGGGGGCCCCTTTCCTTGGGCTACACCTTC.

This clone was recorded only once. The J gene is TRBJ2-1, the V gene TRBV29-1; no reliable D call. The CDR3 totals 12 residues. CDR1 and CDR2 (germline): SQVTM, ANQGSEA. V was trimmed by 8 bases and J by 2 bases, leaving 10 bases between them. The DNA for the CDR3 is TGCAGCTCTTCCGTAGCCTACAATGAGCAGTTCTTC. The encoded protein is CSSSVAYNEQFF.

The V gene is TRBV4-1, the J gene TRBJ1-5; D ambiguous. Germline V gene sequence: CDR1 MGHRA, CDR2 YSYEKL. The V and J ends lost 0 bases and 7 bases respectively, with 16 bases between them. The CDR3 covers 16 residues. In DNA form, the CDR3 reads TGCGCCAGCAGCCAAGATCAGGTCCGGGTCCGGCAGCCCCAGCATTTT. This gives the protein CASSQDQVRVRQPQHF.

The chain joins TRBV5-1 to TRBJ2-3, with D maybe TRBD1 (6 bases). This CDR3 is 15 amino acids long. Trimming cost V 4 bases and J 1 base, with 13 bases left between them. The germline gives CDR1 SGHRS, CDR2 YFSETQ. CDR3: CASSPSGVRTDTQYF. CDR3 coding DNA: TGCGCCAGCAGCCCGTCAGGGGTCCGCACAGATACGCAGTATTTT.

The chain joins TRBV7-9 to TRBJ1-2; 8 positions agree with TRBD1. CDR3 length equals 12 residues. CDR1 and CDR2 from the germline V gene are SEHNR and FQNEAQ (reference sequence). The V gene end was trimmed by 6 bases and the J gene end by 4 bases; junction bases not matched to a gene: 1. The CDR3 sequence: CASRGQGYGYTF. The CDR3 DNA follows: TGTGCCAGCAGAGGACAGGGCTATGGCTACACCTTC.